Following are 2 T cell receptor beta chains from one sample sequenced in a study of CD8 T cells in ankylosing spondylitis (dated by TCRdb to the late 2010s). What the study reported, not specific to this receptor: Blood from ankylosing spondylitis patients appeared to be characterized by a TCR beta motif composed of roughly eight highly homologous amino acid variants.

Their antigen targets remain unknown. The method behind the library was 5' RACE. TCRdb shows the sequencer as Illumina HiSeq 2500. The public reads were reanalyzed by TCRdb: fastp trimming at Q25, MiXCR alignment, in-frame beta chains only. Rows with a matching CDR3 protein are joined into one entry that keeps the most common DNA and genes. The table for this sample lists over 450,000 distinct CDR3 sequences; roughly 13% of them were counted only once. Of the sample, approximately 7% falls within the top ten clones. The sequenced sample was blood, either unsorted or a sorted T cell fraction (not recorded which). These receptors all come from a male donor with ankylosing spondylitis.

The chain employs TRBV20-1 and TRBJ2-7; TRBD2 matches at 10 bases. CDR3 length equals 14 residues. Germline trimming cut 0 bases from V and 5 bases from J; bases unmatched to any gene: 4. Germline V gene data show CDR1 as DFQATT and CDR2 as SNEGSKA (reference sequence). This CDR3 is CSAREVAGGHEQYF. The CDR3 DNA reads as TGCAGTGCTAGAGAGGTAGCGGGAGGCCACGAGCAGTACTTC.

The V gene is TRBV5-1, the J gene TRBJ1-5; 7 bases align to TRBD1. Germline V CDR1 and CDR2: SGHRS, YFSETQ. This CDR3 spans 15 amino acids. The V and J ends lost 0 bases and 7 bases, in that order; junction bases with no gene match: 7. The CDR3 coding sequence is TGCGCCAGCAGCTTGGGAACAGGGGTCGGGCAGCCCCAGCATTTT. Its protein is CASSLGTGVGQPQHF.